This T cell receptor (beta chain) was recovered during a study of T cell clonotyping in hematopoietic cell transplantation. Study-wide findings and caveats: No sorting was done, leaving CD4 and CD8 contributions mixed. Graft donor and pretransplant recipient Inverse Simpson Index values predicted broader posttransplant TCR diversity. Pathologically expanded recipient clonotypes increased progressively from day 30 to day 180 as diversity fell. At the given depth, recipient repertoires were over 95% de novo clonotypes.

This clone was seen a handful of times. Its antigen is currently unknown. Generated by immunoSEQ multiplex PCR, the TCRdb table keeps only in-frame clones and is missing some. The sample has fewer than 15,000 clones, under 50% seen once. What was sequenced was peripheral blood mononuclear cells. The receptor's source is a middle-aged man in good health. Some clones in this sample may be carry-over from other donors' samples.

The CDR3 DNA is TGTGCCAGCAGCCCAGGCCCCTATGGCTACACCTTC. Translating it yields CASSPGPYGYTF. This chain uses TRBV14 with TRBJ1-2; D unclear. Trimming cost V 4 bases and J 4 bases, with 7 bases left between them. The CDR3 is 12 amino acids. Per the germline V gene, CDR1 is SGHDN and CDR2 is FVKESK.